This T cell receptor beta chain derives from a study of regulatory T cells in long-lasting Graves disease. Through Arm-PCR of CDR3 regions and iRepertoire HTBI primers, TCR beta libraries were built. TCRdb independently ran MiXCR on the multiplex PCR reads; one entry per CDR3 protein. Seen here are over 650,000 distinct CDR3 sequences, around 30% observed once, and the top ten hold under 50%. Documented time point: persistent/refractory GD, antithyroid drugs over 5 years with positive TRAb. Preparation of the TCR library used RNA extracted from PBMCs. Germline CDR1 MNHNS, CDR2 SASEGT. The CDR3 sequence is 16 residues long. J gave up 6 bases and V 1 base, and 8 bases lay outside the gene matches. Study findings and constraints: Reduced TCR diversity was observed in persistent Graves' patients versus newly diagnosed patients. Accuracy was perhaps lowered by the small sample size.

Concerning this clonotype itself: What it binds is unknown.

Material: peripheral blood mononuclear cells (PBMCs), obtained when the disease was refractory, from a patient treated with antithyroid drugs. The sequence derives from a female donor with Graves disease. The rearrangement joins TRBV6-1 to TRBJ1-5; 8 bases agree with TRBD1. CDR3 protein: CASSEEAGGFSQPQHF. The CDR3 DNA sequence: TGTGCCAGCAGTGAAGAAGCAGGGGGCTTCAGTCAGCCCCAGCATTTT.